This T cell receptor beta chain is from a study of blood T cell repertoires in COVID-19. CDR3 size: 15 residues. Germline CDR1 reads GTSNPN; CDR2 reads SVGIG (reference sequence). The trim removed 3 bases at V and 8 bases at J, leaving 10 bases unmatched. Using immunoSEQ multiplex PCR, the repertoire was profiled, and TCRdb retains in-frame clones only, with some absent. In the table there are 190,000 or so clones, roughly four fifths of which are singletons. The sequence derives from a man aged 40-49 years who had recovered from COVID-19. The sample taken for sequencing was PBMCs or T cells enriched from blood (not recorded which). The chain links TRBV30 to TRBJ1-2, with 12 nucleotides matching TRBD1. The chain's CDR3 is CAWSYPGQGARGYTF. The CDR3 DNA reads TGTGCCTGGAGCTATCCGGGACAGGGGGCTAGGGGCTACACCTTC.